This T cell receptor (beta chain) derives from a study of blood T cell repertoires in COVID-19. Study as a whole: Sample material is recorded as cDNA or gDNA derived from T cells, B-cell-depleted T cells, or PBMCs.

Participants were placed into cohorts based on the clinical history they reported. Source study methods: Estimated nucleated cell counts came from reference gene primer amplification. Produced via immunoSEQ multiplex PCR; TCRdb's table is partial and in-frame only. V, J and clone size were drawn from that table, and D and trimming were deduced from the DNA. This sample has around 230,000 clones, with about 88% found just once. The TCR sequence derives from a woman in her thirties who had recovered from COVID-19. Material for sequencing was PBMCs or T cells enriched from blood (not recorded which).

The CDR3 DNA follows: TGTGCCAGCAGCTACGGACAGCTCACAGATACGCAGTATTTT. It is translated as CASSYGQLTDTQYF. The chain is built from TRBV16 and TRBJ2-3; D possibly corresponds to TRBD1 (6 bases). V was trimmed by 5 bases and J by 2 bases, leaving 11 bases between them. The CDR3 totals 14 residues. CDR1 is KGHSY, CDR2 FQNENV, per germline.